This T cell receptor beta chain was identified during a study of cytomegalovirus exposure and HLA in healthy donors. The primer mix had 60 Vbeta and 13 Jbeta primers. TCRdb's copy holds only in-frame clones and misses some; the assay was immunoSEQ multiplex PCR. Of around 120,000 clones listed, 75% to 85% are singletons. Germline loops: CDR1 MNHEY, CDR2 SMNVEV (reference sequence). J lost 6 bases, V lost 2 bases, and 2 bases had no gene match. This CDR3 contains 13 residues. This chain connects TRBV27 to TRBJ1-2; 8 positions match TRBD1. This receptor was identified in a woman between 40 and 55 years old in good health and CMV-seronegative. The sample was PBMCs. CDR3 region: CASSLRQGNGYTF. The CDR3 DNA reads as TGTGCCAGCAGTTTACGACAGGGGAATGGCTACACCTTC.